The T cell receptor (beta chain) described here comes from a study of CD8 T cells in ankylosing spondylitis. Study observations and caveats: Researchers reportedly found disease-linked clones significantly enriched in matched ankylosing spondylitis synovial fluid. In peripheral blood, disease-linked CD8+ clones occurred at relatively low frequencies. Within ankylosing spondylitis blood, a TCR beta motif made up of eight or nine highly homologous variants appeared to be characteristic.

Trimming removed 0 bases from V and 7 bases from J, with 11 bases in between. The CDR3 spans 14 residues. Looked up from germline, CDR1 is SGHRS and CDR2 is YFSETQ. TCRdb analysed the 5' RACE reads with MiXCR anew, one entry per CDR3 protein. The sample lists over 700,000 distinct CDR3 sequences, roughly 19% occurring once. This clonotype was recorded many times. The antigen is not known. The rearrangement joins TRBV5-1 to TRBJ2-1; no clear D gene. This sequence originates from a male donor with ankylosing spondylitis. Sequenced: blood, either unsorted or a sorted T cell fraction (not recorded which). Here the CDR3 reads CASSLVPGANEQFF. The CDR3 region has the DNA TGCGCCAGCAGCTTGGTTCCCGGTGCAAATGAGCAGTTCTTC. Complete variable domain (other parts from reference TRBV5-1 and TRBJ2-1): KAGVTQTPRYLIKTRGQQVTLSCSPISGHRSVSWYQQTPGQGLQFLFEYFSETQRNKGNFPGRFSGRQFSNSRSEMNVSTLELGDSALYLCASSLVPGANEQFFGPGTRLTVL.